The source of this T cell receptor (beta chain) is a study of OX40 agonist ivuxolimab in advanced cancers. Across the study: With ivuxolimab, an agonistic anti-OX40 (CD134) antibody, patients were treated. Three partial responders included one hepatocellular carcinoma patient and two cutaneous melanoma patients. Study conclusions and caveats: CD8+ T cells showed, on average, more clonal expansion than CD4+ cells. With doses of 0.1 to 3.0 mg/kg, CD4+ and CD8+ blood T cells had undergone clonal expansion by week 6.

Measured with immunoSEQ multiplex PCR; TCRdb has only the in-frame clones, and not every one. The table records tens of thousands of clones, approximately 83% of them present only once. Per germline, CDR1 SNHLY and CDR2 FYNNEI. Deletions cut 6 bases from V and 2 bases from J, with 12 bases between. This CDR3 has 14 residues. In regard to this clone: Its antigen is as yet unknown.

This rearrangement joins TRBV2 to TRBJ2-3; tentative D call: TRBD1 (6 bases). Here the sequenced sample was CD4+ or CD8+ T cells sorted from blood, taken in a trial of the OX40 agonist ivuxolimab. The receptor's source is an adult with an advanced solid tumor such as melanoma, head and neck, liver or kidney cancer. As DNA, the CDR3 is TGTGCCAGCAGCGACACAGGGTTCACAGATACGCAGTATTTT. Translating gives CASSDTGFTDTQYF. Full variable domain (remainder filled in from reference TRBV2 and TRBJ2-3): EPEVTQTPSHQVTQMGQEVILRCVPISNHLYFYWYRQILGQKVEFLVSFYNNEISEKSEIFDDQFSVERPDGSNFTLKIRSTKLEDSAMYFCASSDTGFTDTQYFGPGTRLTVL.